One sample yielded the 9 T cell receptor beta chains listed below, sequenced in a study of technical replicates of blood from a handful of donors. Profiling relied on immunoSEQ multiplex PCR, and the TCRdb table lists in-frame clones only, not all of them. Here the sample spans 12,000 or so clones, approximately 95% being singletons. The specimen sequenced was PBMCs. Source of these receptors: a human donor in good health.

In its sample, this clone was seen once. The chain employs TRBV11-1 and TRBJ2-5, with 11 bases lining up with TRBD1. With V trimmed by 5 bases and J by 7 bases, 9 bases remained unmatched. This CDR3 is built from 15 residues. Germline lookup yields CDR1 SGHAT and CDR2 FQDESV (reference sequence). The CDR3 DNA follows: TGTGCCAGCAGCACCCGGACAGGGGGCTCCGGGACCCAGTACTTC. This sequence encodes CASSTRTGGSGTQYF. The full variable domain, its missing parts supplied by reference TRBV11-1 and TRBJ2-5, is EAEVAQSPRYKITEKSQAVAFWCDPISGHATLYWYRQILGQGPELLVQFQDESVVDDSQLPKDRFSAERLKGVDSTLKIQPAELGDSAMYLCASSTRTGGSGTQYFGPGTRLLVL.

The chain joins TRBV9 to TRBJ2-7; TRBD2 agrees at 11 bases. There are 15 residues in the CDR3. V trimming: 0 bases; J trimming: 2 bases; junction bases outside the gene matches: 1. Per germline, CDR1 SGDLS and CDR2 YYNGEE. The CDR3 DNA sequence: TGTGCCAGCAGCGTAGGACTAGCGGGACCCTACGAGCAGTACTTC. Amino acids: CASSVGLAGPYEQYF. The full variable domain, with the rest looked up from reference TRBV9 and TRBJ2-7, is DSGVTQTPKHLITATGQRVTLRCSPRSGDLSVYWYQQSLDQGLQFLIQYYNGEERAKGNILERFSAQQFPDLHSELNLSSLELGDSALYFCASSVGLAGPYEQYFGPGTRLTVT.

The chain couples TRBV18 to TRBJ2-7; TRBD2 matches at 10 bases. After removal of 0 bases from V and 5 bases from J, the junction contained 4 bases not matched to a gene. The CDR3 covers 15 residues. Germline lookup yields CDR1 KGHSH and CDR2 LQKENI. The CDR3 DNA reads TGTGCCAGCTCACCACCGTCTAGCGGGAGCCACGAGCAGTACTTC. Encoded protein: CASSPPSSGSHEQYF.

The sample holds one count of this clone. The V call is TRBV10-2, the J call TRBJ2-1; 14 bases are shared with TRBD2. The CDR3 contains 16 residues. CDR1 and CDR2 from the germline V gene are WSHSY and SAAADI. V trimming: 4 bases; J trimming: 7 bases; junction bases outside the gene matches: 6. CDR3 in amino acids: CASSGGTSGSRNEQFF. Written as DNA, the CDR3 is TGCGCCAGCAGTGGGGGGACTAGCGGGAGTAGGAATGAGCAGTTCTTC.

DNA for the CDR3: TGTGCCAGCAGCTCAAGGACAGGAATCTATGGCTACACCTTC. Its translation: CASSSRTGIYGYTF. The chain employs TRBV7-9 and TRBJ1-2; 7 nucleotides align to TRBD1. The germline gives CDR1 SEHNR, CDR2 FQNEAQ (reference sequence). J lost 4 bases, V lost 4 bases, and 6 bases had no gene match. CDR3 length equals 14 residues.

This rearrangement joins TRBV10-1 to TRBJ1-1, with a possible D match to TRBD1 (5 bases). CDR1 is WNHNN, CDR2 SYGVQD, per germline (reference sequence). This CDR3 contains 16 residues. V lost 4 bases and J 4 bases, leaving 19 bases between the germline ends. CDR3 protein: CASSVGDSPRGTEAFF. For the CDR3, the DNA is TGCGCCAGCAGTGTGGGTGACAGCCCTAGGGGCACTGAAGCTTTCTTT.

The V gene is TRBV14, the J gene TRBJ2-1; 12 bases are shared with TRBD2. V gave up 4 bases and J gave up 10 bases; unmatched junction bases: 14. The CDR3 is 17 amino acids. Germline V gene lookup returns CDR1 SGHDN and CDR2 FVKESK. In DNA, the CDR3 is TGTGCCAGCAGCCGGAACCTTCTAGCGGGAGGGCCAGGGGAGCAGTTCTTC. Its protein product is CASSRNLLAGGPGEQFF. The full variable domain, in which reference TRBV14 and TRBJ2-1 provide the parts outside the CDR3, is EAGVTQFPSHSVIEKGQTVTLRCDPISGHDNLYWYRRVMGKEIKFLLHFVKESKQDESGMPNNRFLAERTGGTYSTLKVQPAELEDSGVYFCASSRNLLAGGPGEQFFGPGTRLTVL.

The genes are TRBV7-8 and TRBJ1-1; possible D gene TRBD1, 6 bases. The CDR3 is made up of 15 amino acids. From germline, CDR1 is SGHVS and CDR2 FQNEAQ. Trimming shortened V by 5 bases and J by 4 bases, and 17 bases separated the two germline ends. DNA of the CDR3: TGTGCCAGCAGCAGAGCTGGGGGCGCCGGCACTGAAGCTTTCTTT. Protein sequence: CASSRAGGAGTEAFF.

The CDR3 DNA sequence: TGTGCCAGTCAGGTCTATAATGAAAAACTGTTTTTT. It translates to CASQVYNEKLFF. The chain carries TRBV19 and TRBJ1-4; unclear D gene. Trimming pared 8 bases from V and 4 bases from J, leaving 8 bases between. The CDR3 contains 12 residues. CDR1 and CDR2 from the germline V gene are LNHDA and SQIVND (reference sequence).